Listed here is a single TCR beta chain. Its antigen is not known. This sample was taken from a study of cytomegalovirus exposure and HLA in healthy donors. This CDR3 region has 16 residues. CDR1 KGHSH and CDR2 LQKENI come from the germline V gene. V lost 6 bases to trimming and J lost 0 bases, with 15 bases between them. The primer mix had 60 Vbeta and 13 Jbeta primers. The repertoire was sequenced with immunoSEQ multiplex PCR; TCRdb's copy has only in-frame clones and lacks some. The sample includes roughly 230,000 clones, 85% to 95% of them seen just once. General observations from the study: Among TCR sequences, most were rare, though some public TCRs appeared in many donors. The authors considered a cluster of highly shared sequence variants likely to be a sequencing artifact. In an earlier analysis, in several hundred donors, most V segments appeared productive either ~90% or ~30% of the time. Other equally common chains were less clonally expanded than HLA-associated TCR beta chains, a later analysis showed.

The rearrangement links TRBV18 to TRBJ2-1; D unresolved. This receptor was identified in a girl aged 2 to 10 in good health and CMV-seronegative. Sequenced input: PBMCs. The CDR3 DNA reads TGTGCCAGCTCCCTAATTAGCCCAGACTCCTACAATGAGCAGTTCTTC. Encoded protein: CASSLISPDSYNEQFF.